This T cell receptor beta chain was identified during a study of blood T cell repertoires in COVID-19. For the study at large: Both acute and convalescent COVID-19 samples were obtained from the United States, Italy and Spain.

Original methodology: For nucleated cells, counts were estimated from reference gene primer amplification. Clones were read by immunoSEQ multiplex PCR, and TCRdb kept only the in-frame ones, dropping some. V and J calls plus clone size are reproduced from that table; the DNA served to infer D and trimming. This sample carries 300,000 to 350,000 clones, around 90% of them seen once, and the ten largest clones take roughly 8.9%. CDR3 length: 11 residues. Per the germline V gene, CDR1 is SNHLY and CDR2 is FYNNEI. The ends were cut back, 4 bases at V and 9 bases at J, with 9 bases in the middle. The Seattle site enrolled patients during active infection and followed them longitudinally.

The TCR originated in a man in his thirties or forties with COVID-19, enrolled during active disease. Sequencing used peripheral blood. This chain joins TRBV2 and TRBJ1-1; no clear D. CDR3 region: CASSVRVQAFF. CDR3 coding DNA: TGTGCCAGCAGTGTGCGGGTACAAGCTTTCTTT.